These T cell receptor beta chains were read from a single sample in a study of T cell clonotyping in hematopoietic cell transplantation. Sequencing was performed with immunoSEQ multiplex PCR; in TCRdb, only in-frame clones are kept and a portion is missing. This sample has approximately 1,900 clones, with about 90% found just once. The sample was PBMCs, taken at the time of graft-versus-host disease after allogeneic stem cell transplant. The receptor set was obtained from a young adult male patient who had an allogeneic stem cell transplant from a related donor, so the T cells may come from the graft donor. Some clones in this sample may be carry-over from other donors' samples. The CDR3 runs from the conserved cysteine through the conserved F or W. D genes are given only for firm matches. For some rows the clone size is stated as once, few or many, or as a class when expanded; others skip it.

j_call,v_call,clone_size,d_call,cdr3_nt,cdr3_aa
TRBJ2-2,TRBV19,-,TRBD1,TGTGCCACTAGCATCAGGGGGCCCCAAAACACCGGGGAGCTGTTTTTT,CATSIRGPQNTGELFF
TRBJ2-2,TRBV7-6,-,-,TGTGCCAGCAGCCCCGGCGGGGAGCTGTTTTTT,CASSPGGELFF
TRBJ1-1,TRBV7-2,-,-,TGTGCCAGCAGCCTGGACAGTGTATTAACTGAAGCTTTCTTT,CASSLDSVLTEAFF
TRBJ1-5,TRBV27,-,-,TGTGCCAGCAGTCCCATCAATCAGCCCCAGCATTTT,CASSPINQPQHF
TRBJ1-1,TRBV6-6,-,-,TGTGCCAGCACTTTCAGGGTCACTGAAGCTTTCTTT,CASTFRVTEAFF
TRBJ1-2,TRBV6-1,once,-,TGTGCCAGCAGTGAAATCTATGGCTACACCTTC,CASSEIYGYTF
TRBJ2-3,TRBV13,-,TRBD2,TGTGCCAGCAGCTTAGGCTGGACTAGCGGCACAGATACGCAGTATTTT,CASSLGWTSGTDTQYF
TRBJ2-5,TRBV11-3,-,-,TGTGCCAGCAGCCTGCGACAGACAGGCTCCACAGAGACCCAGTACTTC,CASSLRQTGSTETQYF
TRBJ1-5,TRBV5-1,-,TRBD1,TGCGCCAGCAGTCAGGGGGGGCCCTATCAGCCCCAGCATTTT,CASSQGGPYQPQHF
TRBJ2-5,TRBV4-3,-,-,TGCGCCAGCAGCCAAGATTCGGCAGGAGGGAAGCAGTACTTC,CASSQDSAGGKQYF
TRBJ1-4,TRBV19,-,TRBD1,TGTGCCAGTAGTCTCGGACAGGGGGAGGCTAGTGAAAAACTGTTTTTT,CASSLGQGEASEKLFF
TRBJ1-2,TRBV5-1,-,-,TGCGCCAGCAGCTTGGCGGAGGGGTTCAACTATGGCTACACCTTC,CASSLAEGFNYGYTF
TRBJ2-7,TRBV5-1,-,-,TGCGCCAGCAGCTTGGGGCTAGCAACTAGGAACGAGCAGTACTTC,CASSLGLATRNEQYF
TRBJ2-3,TRBV28,-,TRBD2,TGTGCCAGCAGTTCGGGGGGAGACAGCACAGATACGCAGTATTTT,CASSSGGDSTDTQYF
TRBJ2-1,TRBV12-5,-,-,TGTGCTAGTGGCCCGGACGAGCTAGAGCAGTTCTTC,CASGPDELEQFF
TRBJ2-3,TRBV7-5,-,-,TGTGCCAGAAGCGTACCGGGACAGGGGATCACAGATACGCAGTATTTT,CARSVPGQGITDTQYF
TRBJ2-7,TRBV6-6,-,-,TGTGCCAGCGGGGGAACACGCGAGCAGTACTTC,CASGGTREQYF
TRBJ2-1,TRBV28,-,-,TGTGCCAGCAGTTCAGGGGTTGAAGGCTACAATGAGCAGTTCTTC,CASSSGVEGYNEQFF
TRBJ2-5,TRBV7-9,few,TRBD2,TGTGCCAGCAGCTTCCCCTCTAGCGGGCAAGAGACCCAGTACTTC,CASSFPSSGQETQYF
TRBJ2-3,TRBV10-3,-,TRBD2,TGTGCCATCAGTCTAGCGGGCCCCGACACAGATACGCAGTATTTT,CAISLAGPDTDTQYF
TRBJ2-3,TRBV28,-,TRBD2,TGTGCCAGCAGTTCGACTAGCGGATTCACAGATACGCAGTATTTT,CASSSTSGFTDTQYF
TRBJ1-2,TRBV30,-,-,TGTGCCTGGAGTGTGTTGGGGTTAGAAGCCGGCACCTTC,CAWSVLGLEAGTF
TRBJ2-3,TRBV6-6,once,-,TGTGCCAGCAGCCCCCGCACAGATACGCAGTATTTT,CASSPRTDTQYF
TRBJ1-5,TRBV27,-,TRBD1,TGTGCCAGCAGTCCGGACAGGGACAATCAGCCCCAGCATTTT,CASSPDRDNQPQHF
TRBJ2-5,TRBV4-2,-,TRBD1,TGTGCCAGCAGCCTGGGGACAGGGCAAGAGACCCAGTACTTC,CASSLGTGQETQYF
TRBJ2-1,TRBV5-8,-,TRBD2,TGTGCCAGCAGCCTTCCGCTGACTAGCGGGAGTCCCAATGAGCAGTTCTTC,CASSLPLTSGSPNEQFF
TRBJ2-7,TRBV5-4,-,-,TGTGCCAGCAGCCCTCAGGGACCCGGCGAGCAGTACTTC,CASSPQGPGEQYF
TRBJ2-3,TRBV9,-,-,TGTGCCAGCAGCGTAGTGGGTTCAGATACGCAGTATTTT,CASSVVGSDTQYF
TRBJ1-5,TRBV6-5,-,-,TGTGCCAGCAGTCCTGGAGGGAATCAGCCCCAGCATTTT,CASSPGGNQPQHF